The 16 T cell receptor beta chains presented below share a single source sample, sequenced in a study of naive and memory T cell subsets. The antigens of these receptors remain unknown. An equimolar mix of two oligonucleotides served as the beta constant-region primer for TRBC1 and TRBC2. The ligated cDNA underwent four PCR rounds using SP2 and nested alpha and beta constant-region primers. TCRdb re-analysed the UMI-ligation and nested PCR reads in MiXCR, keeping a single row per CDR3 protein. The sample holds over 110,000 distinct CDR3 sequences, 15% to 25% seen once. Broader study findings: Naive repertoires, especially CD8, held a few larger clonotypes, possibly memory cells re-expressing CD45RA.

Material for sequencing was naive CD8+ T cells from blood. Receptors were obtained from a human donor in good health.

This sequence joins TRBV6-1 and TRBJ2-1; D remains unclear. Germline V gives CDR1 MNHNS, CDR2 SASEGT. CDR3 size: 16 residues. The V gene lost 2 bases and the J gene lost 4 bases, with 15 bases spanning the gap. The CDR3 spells CASSEIQGPPYNEQFF. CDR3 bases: TGTGCCAGCAGTGAAATACAAGGGCCCCCTTACAATGAGCAGTTCTTC.

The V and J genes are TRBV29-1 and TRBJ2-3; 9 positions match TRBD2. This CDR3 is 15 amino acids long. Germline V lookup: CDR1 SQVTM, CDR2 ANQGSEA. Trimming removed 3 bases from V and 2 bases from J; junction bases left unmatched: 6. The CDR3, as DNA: TGCAGCGTTGACTTGGCGGGAGGGGCCACAGATACGCAGTATTTT. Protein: CSVDLAGGATDTQYF.

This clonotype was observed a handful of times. This CDR3 reads CASSVATWNGLFF. CDR3 nucleotides: TGTGCCAGCAGCGTAGCTACATGGAATGGGCTTTTCTTT. The rearrangement uses TRBV9 and TRBJ1-1; no clear D. Trimming pared 0 bases from V and 13 bases from J, leaving 16 bases between. The CDR3 contains 13 residues. Germline CDR1 is SGDLS and CDR2 is YYNGEE.

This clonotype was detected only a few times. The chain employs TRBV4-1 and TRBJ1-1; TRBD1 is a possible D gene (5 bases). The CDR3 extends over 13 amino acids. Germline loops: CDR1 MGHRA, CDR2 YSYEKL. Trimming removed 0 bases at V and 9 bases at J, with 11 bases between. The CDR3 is CASSQEKDSKAFF. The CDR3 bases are TGCGCCAGCAGCCAAGAGAAAGACAGTAAAGCTTTCTTT.

CDR3 residues: CSVEADRVGYGYTF. DNA of the CDR3: TGCAGCGTTGAAGCCGACAGGGTTGGCTATGGCTACACCTTC. V is TRBV29-1 and J is TRBJ1-2, with 7 bases lining up with TRBD1. The germline V gene has CDR1 SQVTM and CDR2 ANQGSEA. The ends lost 1 base at V and 4 bases at J; junction bases unmatched: 6. CDR3 length: 14 residues. Looking up the rest from reference TRBV29-1 and TRBJ1-2 gives the full variable domain: SAVISQKPSRDICQRGTSLTIQCQVDSQVTMMFWYRQQPGQSLTLIATANQGSEATYESGFVIDKFPISRPNLTFSTLTVSNMSPEDSSIYLCSVEADRVGYGYTFGSGTRLTVV.

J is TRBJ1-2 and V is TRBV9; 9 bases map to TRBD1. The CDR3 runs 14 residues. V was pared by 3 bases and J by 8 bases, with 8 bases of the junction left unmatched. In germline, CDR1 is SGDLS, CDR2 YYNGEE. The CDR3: CASSGPQGAEGYTF. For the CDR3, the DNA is TGTGCCAGCAGCGGTCCACAGGGGGCTGAGGGCTACACCTTC. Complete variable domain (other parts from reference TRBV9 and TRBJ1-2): DSGVTQTPKHLITATGQRVTLRCSPRSGDLSVYWYQQSLDQGLQFLIQYYNGEERAKGNILERFSAQQFPDLHSELNLSSLELGDSALYFCASSGPQGAEGYTFGSGTRLTVV.

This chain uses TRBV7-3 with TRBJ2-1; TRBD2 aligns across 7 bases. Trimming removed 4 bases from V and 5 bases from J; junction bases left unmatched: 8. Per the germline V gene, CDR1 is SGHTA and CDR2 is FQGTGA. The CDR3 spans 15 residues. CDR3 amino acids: CASSSPASGNNEQFF. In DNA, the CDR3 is TGTGCCAGCAGCTCCCCGGCTAGCGGTAACAATGAGCAGTTCTTC.

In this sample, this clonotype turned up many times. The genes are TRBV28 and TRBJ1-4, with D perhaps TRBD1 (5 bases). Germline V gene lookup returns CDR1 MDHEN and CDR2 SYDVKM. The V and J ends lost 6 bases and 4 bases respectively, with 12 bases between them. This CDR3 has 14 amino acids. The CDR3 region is CASRATGVNEKLFF. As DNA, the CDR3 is TGTGCCAGCAGGGCAACAGGCGTTAATGAAAAACTGTTTTTT.

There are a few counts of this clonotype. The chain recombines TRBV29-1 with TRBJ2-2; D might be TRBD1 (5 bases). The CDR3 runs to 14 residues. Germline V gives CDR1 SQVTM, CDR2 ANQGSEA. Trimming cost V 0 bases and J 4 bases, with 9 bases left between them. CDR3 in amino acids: CSVEDTGSTGELFF. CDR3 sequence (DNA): TGCAGCGTTGAAGATACAGGAAGCACCGGGGAGCTGTTTTTT.

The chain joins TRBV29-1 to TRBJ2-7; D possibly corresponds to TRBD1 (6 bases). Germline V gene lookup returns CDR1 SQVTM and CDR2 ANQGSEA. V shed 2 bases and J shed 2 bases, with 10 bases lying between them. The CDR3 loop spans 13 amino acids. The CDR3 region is CSVEQGRTYEQYF. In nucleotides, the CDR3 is TGCAGCGTTGAACAGGGGCGGACCTACGAGCAGTACTTC.

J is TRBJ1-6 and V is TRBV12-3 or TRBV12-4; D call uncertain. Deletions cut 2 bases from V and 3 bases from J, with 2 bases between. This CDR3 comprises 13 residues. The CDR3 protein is CASSLNYNSPLHF. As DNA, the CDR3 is TGTGCCAGCAGTTTAAACTATAATTCACCCCTCCACTTT.

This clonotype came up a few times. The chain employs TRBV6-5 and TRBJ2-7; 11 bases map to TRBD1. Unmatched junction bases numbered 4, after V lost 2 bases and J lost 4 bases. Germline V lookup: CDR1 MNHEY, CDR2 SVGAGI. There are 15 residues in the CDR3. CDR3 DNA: TGTGCCAGCAGTTACGGCGGGACAGGGGGTTACGAGCAGTACTTC. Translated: CASSYGGTGGYEQYF.

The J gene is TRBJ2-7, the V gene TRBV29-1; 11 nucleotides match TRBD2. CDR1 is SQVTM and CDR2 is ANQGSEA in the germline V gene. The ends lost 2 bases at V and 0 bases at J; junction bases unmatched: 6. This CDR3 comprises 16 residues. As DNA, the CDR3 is TGCAGCGTTGAATCGGCTAGCGGGGGGTACTCCTACGAGCAGTACTTC. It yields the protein CSVESASGGYSYEQYF.

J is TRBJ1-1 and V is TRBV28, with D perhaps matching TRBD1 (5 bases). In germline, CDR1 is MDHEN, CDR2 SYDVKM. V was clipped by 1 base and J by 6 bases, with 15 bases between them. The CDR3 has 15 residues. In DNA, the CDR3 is TGTGCCAGCAGTTTATCGGGGTCCCGGGGGTCTGAAGCTTTCTTT. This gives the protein CASSLSGSRGSEAFF. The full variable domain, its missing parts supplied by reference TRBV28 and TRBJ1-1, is DVKVTQSSRYLVKRTGEKVFLECVQDMDHENMFWYRQDPGLGLRLIYFSYDVKMKEKGDIPEGYSVSREKKERFSLILESASTNQTSMYLCASSLSGSRGSEAFFGQGTRLTVV.

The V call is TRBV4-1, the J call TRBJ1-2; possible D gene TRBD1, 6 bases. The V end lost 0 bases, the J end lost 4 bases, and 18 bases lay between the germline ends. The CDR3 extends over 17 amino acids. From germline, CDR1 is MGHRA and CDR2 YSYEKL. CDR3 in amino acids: CASSQDLTPQGGYGYTF. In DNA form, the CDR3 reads TGCGCCAGCAGCCAAGATTTAACCCCACAGGGAGGCTATGGCTACACCTTC.

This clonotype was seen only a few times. CDR3 residues: CSVIAGTFYNEQFF. DNA for the CDR3: TGCAGTGTGATAGCGGGAACTTTCTACAATGAGCAGTTCTTC. This sequence joins TRBV29-1 and TRBJ2-1; 8 bases match TRBD2. The germline gives CDR1 SQVTM, CDR2 ANQGSEA. CDR3 size: 14 residues.